This T cell receptor beta chain was identified during a study of T cell changes during pregnancy in multiple sclerosis. The V gene end was trimmed by 3 bases and the J gene end by 5 bases; junction bases not matched to a gene: 8. This CDR3 has 16 amino acids. In germline, CDR1 is SGHTA, CDR2 FQGNSA. Method: immunoSEQ multiplex PCR; TCRdb's copy keeps in-frame clones and lacks some. The sample lists approximately 100,000 clones, 85% to 95% occurring once. This TCR came from a female donor with multiple sclerosis, enrolled in a pregnancy study. The input for sequencing was peripheral blood, taken in the third trimester of pregnancy. The rearrangement joins TRBV7-2 to TRBJ2-3; 10 positions agree with TRBD2. CDR3 nucleotide sequence: TGTGCCAGCAGCTTGGGCCTAGCGGGAGTGGTAGATACGCAGTATTTT. This translates into CASSLGLAGVVDTQYF.